This entry is about one T cell receptor (beta chain). The same CDR3 also results from other DNA sequences found in this sample. Study members were between roughly 18 and 100 years old and lived in over 20 US regions. Cohort allocation depended upon clinical history that participants reported. No more than 2 weeks before study entry, exposed participants had met a case of COVID-19. This entry is derived from a study of blood T cell repertoires in COVID-19. For the study at large: T cells, B-cell-depleted T cells, or PBMCs provided the cDNA or gDNA that served as material.

Data came from immunoSEQ multiplex PCR; TCRdb stores just in-frame clones and leaves some out. This table has around 320,000 clones, 90% to 95% appearing once. The CDR3 length is 12 residues. Germline V lookup: CDR1 SEHNR, CDR2 FQNEAQ (reference sequence). V was trimmed by 2 bases and J by 5 bases, leaving 6 bases between them. The chain uses TRBV7-9 and TRBJ1-1; D might be TRBD1 (5 bases). The sequenced sample was PBMCs or T cells enriched from blood (not recorded which). This TCR was recovered from a woman in her twenties or thirties who had been exposed to COVID-19. The CDR3, as DNA: TGTGCCAGCAGCTTAAGGGGAACTGAAGCTTTCTTT. It encodes CASSLRGTEAFF.